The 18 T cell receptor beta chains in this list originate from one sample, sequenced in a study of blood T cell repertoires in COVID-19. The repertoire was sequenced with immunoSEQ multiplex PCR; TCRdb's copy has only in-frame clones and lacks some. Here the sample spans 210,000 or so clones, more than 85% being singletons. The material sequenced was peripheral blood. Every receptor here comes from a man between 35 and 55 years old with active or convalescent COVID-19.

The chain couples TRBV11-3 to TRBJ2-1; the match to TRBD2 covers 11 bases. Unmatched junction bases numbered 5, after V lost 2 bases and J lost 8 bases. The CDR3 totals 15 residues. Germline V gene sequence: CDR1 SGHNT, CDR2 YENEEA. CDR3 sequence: CASSLLAGGYDEQFF. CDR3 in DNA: TGTGCCAGCAGCTTACTAGCGGGGGGTTACGATGAGCAGTTCTTC.

The CDR3 spells CASSLFVGGARQETQYF. The CDR3 region has the DNA TGCGCCAGCAGCTTGTTTGTTGGGGGGGCGAGGCAAGAGACCCAGTACTTC. The chain uses TRBV5-1 and TRBJ2-5; D is perhaps TRBD2 (7 bases). The CDR3 loop spans 17 amino acids. Germline loops: CDR1 SGHRS, CDR2 YFSETQ. V lost 1 base to trimming and J lost 2 bases, with 18 bases between them.

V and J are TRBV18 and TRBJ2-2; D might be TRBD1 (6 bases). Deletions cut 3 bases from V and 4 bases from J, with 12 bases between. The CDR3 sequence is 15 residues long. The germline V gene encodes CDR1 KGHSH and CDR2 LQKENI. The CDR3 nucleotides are TGTGCCAGCTCACCCGGGACAACAATCACCGGGGAGCTGTTTTTT. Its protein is CASSPGTTITGELFF.

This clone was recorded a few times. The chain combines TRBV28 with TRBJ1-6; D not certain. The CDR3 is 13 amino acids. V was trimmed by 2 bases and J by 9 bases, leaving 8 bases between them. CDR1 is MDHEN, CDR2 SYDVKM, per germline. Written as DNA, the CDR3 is TGTGCCAGCAGTTTACTCTCGGGTTCACCCCTCCACTTT. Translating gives CASSLLSGSPLHF.

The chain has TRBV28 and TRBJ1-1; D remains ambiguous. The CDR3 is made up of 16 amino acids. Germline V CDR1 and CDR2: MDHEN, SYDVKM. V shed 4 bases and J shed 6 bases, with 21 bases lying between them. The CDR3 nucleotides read TGTGCCAGCAGTTCCCCCCTCGGAGGTAATCTGGCTGAAGCTTTCTTT. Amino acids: CASSSPLGGNLAEAFF.

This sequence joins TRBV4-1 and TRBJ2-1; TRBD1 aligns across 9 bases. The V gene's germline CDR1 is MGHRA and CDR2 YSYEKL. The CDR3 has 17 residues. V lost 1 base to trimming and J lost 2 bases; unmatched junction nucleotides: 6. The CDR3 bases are TGCGCCAGCAGCCAAGGAGGGACAGGGTCCCCCTACAATGAGCAGTTCTTC. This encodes CASSQGGTGSPYNEQFF.

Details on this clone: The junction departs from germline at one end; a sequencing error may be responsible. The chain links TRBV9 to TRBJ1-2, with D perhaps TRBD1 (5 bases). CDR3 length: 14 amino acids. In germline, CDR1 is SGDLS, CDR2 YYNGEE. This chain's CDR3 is CASGVAGEGYGYTF. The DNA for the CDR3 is TGTGCCAGCGGCGTAGCGGGGGAGGGCTATGGCTACACCTTC.

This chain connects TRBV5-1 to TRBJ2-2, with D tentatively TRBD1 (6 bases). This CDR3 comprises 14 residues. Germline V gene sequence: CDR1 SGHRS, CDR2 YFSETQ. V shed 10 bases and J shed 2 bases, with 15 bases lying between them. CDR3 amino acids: CASAQQGNTGELFF. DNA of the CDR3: TGCGCCTCAGCCCAACAGGGAAACACCGGGGAGCTGTTTTTT.

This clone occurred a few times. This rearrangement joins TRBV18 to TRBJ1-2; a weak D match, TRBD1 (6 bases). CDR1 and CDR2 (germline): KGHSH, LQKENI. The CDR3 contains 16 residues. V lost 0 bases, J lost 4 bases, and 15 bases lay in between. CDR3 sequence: CASSPPGGGWPYGYTF. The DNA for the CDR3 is TGTGCCAGCTCACCACCGGGAGGGGGTTGGCCCTATGGCTACACCTTC.

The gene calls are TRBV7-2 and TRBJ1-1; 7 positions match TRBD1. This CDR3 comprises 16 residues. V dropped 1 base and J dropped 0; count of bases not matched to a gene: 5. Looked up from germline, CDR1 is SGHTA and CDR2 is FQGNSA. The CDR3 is CASSLGGGHMNTEAFF. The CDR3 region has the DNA TGTGCCAGCAGCTTAGGAGGGGGCCACATGAACACTGAAGCTTTCTTT.

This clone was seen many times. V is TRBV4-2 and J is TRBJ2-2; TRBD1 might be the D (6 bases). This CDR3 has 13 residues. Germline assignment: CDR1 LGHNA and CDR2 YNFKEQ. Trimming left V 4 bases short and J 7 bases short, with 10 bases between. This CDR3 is CASSPKGGGELFF. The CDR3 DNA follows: TGTGCCAGCAGCCCTAAAGGGGGCGGGGAGCTGTTTTTT.

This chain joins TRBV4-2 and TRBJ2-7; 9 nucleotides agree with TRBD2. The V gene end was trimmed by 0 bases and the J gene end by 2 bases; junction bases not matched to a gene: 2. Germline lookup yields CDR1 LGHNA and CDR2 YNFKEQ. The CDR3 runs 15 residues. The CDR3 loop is CASSQDSGGTYEQYF. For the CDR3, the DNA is TGTGCCAGCAGCCAAGATAGCGGGGGTACCTACGAGCAGTACTTC.

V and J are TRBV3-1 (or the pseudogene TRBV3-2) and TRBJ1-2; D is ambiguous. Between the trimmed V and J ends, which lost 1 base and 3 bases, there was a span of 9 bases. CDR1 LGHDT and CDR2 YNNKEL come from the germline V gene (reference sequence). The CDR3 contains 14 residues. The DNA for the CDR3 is TGTGCCAGCAGCCAAGCGAATGGGCACTATGGCTACACCTTC. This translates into CASSQANGHYGYTF.

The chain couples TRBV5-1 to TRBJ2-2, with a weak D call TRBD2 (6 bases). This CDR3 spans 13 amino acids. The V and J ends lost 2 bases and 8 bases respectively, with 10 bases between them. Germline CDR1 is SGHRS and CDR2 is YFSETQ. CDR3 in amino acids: CASSFGGKGELFF. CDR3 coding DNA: TGCGCCAGCAGCTTCGGGGGTAAAGGGGAGCTGTTTTTT.

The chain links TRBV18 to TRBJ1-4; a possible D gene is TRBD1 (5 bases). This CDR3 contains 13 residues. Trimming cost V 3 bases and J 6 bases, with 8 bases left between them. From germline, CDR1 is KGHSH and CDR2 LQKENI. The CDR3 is CASSPTRDEKLFF. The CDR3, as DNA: TGTGCCAGCTCACCCACCAGGGATGAAAAACTGTTTTTT. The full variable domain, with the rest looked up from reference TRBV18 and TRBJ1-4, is NAGVMQNPRHLVRRRGQEARLRCSPMKGHSHVYWYRQLPEEGLKFMVYLQKENIIDESGMPKERFSAEFPKEGPSILRIQQVVRGDSAAYFCASSPTRDEKLFFGSGTQLSVL.

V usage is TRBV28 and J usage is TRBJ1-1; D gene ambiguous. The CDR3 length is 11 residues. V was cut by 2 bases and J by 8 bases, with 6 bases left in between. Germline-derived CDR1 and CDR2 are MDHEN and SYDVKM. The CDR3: CASSLGREAFF. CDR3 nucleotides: TGTGCCAGCAGTTTAGGGAGGGAAGCTTTCTTT.

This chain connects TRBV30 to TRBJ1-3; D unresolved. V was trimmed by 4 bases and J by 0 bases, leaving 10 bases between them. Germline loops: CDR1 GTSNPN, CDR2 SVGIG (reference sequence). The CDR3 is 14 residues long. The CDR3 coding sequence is TGTGCCTGGACCACAACGTTCTCTGGAAACACCATATATTTT. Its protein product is CAWTTTFSGNTIYF.

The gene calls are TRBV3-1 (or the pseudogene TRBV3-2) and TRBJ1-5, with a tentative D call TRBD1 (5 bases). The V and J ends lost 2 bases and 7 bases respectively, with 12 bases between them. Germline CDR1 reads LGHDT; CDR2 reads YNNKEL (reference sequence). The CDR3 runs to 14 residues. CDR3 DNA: TGTGCCAGCAGCCAACAGGGCGGAGGGCAGCCCCAGCATTTT. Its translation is CASSQQGGGQPQHF.